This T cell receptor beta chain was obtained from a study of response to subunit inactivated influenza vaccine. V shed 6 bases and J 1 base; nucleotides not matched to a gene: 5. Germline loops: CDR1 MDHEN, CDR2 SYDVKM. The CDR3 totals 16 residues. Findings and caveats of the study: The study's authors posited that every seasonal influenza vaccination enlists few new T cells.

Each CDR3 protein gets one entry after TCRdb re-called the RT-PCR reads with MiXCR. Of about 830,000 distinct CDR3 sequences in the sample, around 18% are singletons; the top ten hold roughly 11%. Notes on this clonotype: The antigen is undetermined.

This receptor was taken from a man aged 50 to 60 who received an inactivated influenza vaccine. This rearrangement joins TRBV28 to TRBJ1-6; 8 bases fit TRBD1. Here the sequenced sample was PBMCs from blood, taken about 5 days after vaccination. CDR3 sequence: CASRSDRVSYNSPLHF. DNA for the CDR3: TGTGCCAGCAGATCGGACAGGGTGTCCTATAATTCACCCCTCCACTTT.